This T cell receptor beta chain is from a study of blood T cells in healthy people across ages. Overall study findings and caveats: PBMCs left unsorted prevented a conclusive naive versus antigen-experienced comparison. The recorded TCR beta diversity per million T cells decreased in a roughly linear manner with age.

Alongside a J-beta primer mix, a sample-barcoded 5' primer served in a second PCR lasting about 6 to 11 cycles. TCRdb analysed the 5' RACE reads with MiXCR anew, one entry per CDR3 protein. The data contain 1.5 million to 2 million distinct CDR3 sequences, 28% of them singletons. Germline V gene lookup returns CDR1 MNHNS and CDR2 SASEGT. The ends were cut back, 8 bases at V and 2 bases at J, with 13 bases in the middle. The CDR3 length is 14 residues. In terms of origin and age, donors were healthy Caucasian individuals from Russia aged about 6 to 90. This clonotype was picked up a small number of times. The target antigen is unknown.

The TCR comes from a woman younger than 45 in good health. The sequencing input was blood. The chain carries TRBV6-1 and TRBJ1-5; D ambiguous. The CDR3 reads CASGSVGGNQPQHF. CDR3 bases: TGTGCCAGCGGATCCGTTGGGGGCAATCAGCCCCAGCATTTT.